This is a list of T cell receptor beta chains from one sample in a study of cytomegalovirus exposure and HLA in healthy donors. Data came from immunoSEQ multiplex PCR; TCRdb stores just in-frame clones and leaves some out. The sample has over 150,000 clones, about four fifths seen once. Sequenced sample: PBMCs. The receptors shown here come from a woman in her fifties or sixties in good health and CMV-seronegative. Each CDR3 is given with its conserved first and last residue. D genes are given only for firm matches. Expanded clones get a size class; other rows say once, few or many, or leave the size out.

>-|TRBV5-6|TRBJ2-5|14|TRBD1
CASSYGTGQETQYF
TGTGCCAGCAGCTATGGGACAGGCCAAGAGACCCAGTACTTC
>-|TRBV30|TRBJ2-1|13|-
CAWSQGDDREQFF
TGTGCCTGGAGTCAAGGAGATGACAGAGAGCAGTTCTTC
>-|TRBV6-1|TRBJ2-7|15|TRBD2
CASSSRTSGSYEQYF
TGTGCCAGCAGTTCGCGGACTAGCGGAAGCTACGAGCAGTACTTC
>-|TRBV19|TRBJ2-1|15|-
CASSIGRDAYNEQFF
TGTGCCAGTAGTATAGGACGGGATGCTTACAATGAGCAGTTCTTC
>-|TRBV15|TRBJ2-5|14|TRBD1
CATQFGTGRETQYF
TGTGCCACACAATTCGGGACAGGGCGTGAGACCCAGTACTTC
>-|TRBV30|TRBJ2-4|18|TRBD1
CAWSPDSAGTGAKNIQYF
TGTGCCTGGAGTCCCGATTCCGCCGGGACAGGGGCCAAAAACATTCAGTACTTC
>few|TRBV11-2|TRBJ2-7|13|-
CASSLGGSYEQYF
TGTGCCAGCAGCTTAGGCGGCTCCTACGAGCAGTACTTC
>few|TRBV7-2|TRBJ2-3|15|TRBD2
CASSLASGGTDTQYF
TGTGCCAGCAGCTTGGCTAGCGGGGGCACAGATACGCAGTATTTT
>-|TRBV9|TRBJ2-5|14|-
CASSGGQSGETQYF
TGTGCCAGCAGCGGCGGACAGTCAGGAGAGACCCAGTACTTC
>-|TRBV11-2|TRBJ2-7|13|-
CASSAGTGYEQYF
TGTGCCAGCAGTGCCGGCACAGGGTACGAGCAGTACTTC
>-|TRBV9|TRBJ2-1|16|-
CASSVSTGSSYNEQFF
TGTGCCAGCAGCGTGAGCACAGGGAGCTCCTACAATGAGCAGTTCTTC
>once|TRBV9|TRBJ1-1|13|TRBD1
CASSGRTGLEAFF
TGTGCCAGCAGCGGGCGGACAGGCCTTGAAGCTTTCTTT
>-|TRBV9|TRBJ2-5|14|TRBD1
CASSASDRAETQYF
TGTGCCAGCAGCGCCTCAGACAGGGCAGAGACCCAGTACTTC
>-|TRBV18|TRBJ1-6|18|TRBD1
CASSSISGTGVVGSPLHF
TGTGCCAGCTCATCTATTTCCGGGACAGGGGTTGTAGGTTCACCCCTCCACTTT
>-|TRBV5-6|TRBJ2-7|12|-
CASSLRGYEQYF
TGTGCCAGCAGCTTGAGGGGCTACGAGCAGTACTTC
>once|TRBV7-9|TRBJ2-7|14|-
CASRPSGSTYEQYF
TGTGCCAGCAGACCAAGCGGTAGTACGTACGAGCAGTACTTC
>-|TRBV13|TRBJ2-7|12|-
CASSETVGAQYF
TGTGCCAGCAGCGAGACAGTTGGGGCGCAGTACTTC
>-|TRBV11-2|TRBJ2-7|15|-
CASSSLMTGLREQYF
TGTGCCAGCAGCTCTCTAATGACAGGCCTGAGGGAGCAGTACTTC
>-|TRBV6-1|TRBJ2-7|16|-
CASSERGGTNSYEQYF
TGTGCCAGCAGTGAAAGGGGGGGGACCAACTCCTACGAGCAGTACTTC
>-|TRBV30|TRBJ1-3|15|-
CAWKTGTKRRNTIYF
TGTGCCTGGAAAACCGGGACAAAAAGGAGAAACACCATATATTTT
>-|TRBV11-2|TRBJ2-7|13|-
CASSLGQGGEQYF
TGTGCCAGCAGCTTGGGCCAGGGGGGCGAGCAGTACTTC
>-|TRBV9|TRBJ1-5|14|TRBD1
CASSVTGGGQPQHF
TGTGCCAGCAGCGTAACAGGGGGCGGTCAGCCCCAGCATTTT
>-|TRBV5-4|TRBJ2-7|14|-
CASSFDRSIYEQYF
TGTGCCAGCAGCTTCGACAGGTCGATCTACGAGCAGTACTTC
>few|TRBV29-1|TRBJ2-7|12|-
CSVETSRGEQYF
TGCAGCGTTGAGACCTCTAGGGGCGAGCAGTACTTC
>-|TRBV6-5|TRBJ2-5|15|-
CASSYSGPGRETQYF
TGTGCCAGCAGTTACTCAGGCCCGGGGAGAGAGACCCAGTACTTC
>-|TRBV5-4|TRBJ1-2|12|-
CASSSKPYGYTF
TGTGCCAGCAGCTCTAAACCCTATGGCTACACCTTC
>-|TRBV27|TRBJ1-3|15|-
CAVPRSGDPGNTIYF
TGTGCCGTACCTCGGTCGGGAGATCCTGGAAACACCATATATTTT
>-|TRBV11-3|TRBJ2-2|15|TRBD2
CASSPDGRAGGELFF
TGTGCCAGCAGCCCTGACGGGAGGGCCGGCGGGGAGCTGTTTTTT
>-|TRBV5-4|TRBJ1-1|17|TRBD1
CASSSIQGAGRNTEAFF
TGTGCCAGCAGCTCAATACAGGGGGCTGGTAGGAACACTGAAGCTTTCTTT
>once|TRBV19|TRBJ2-1|14|-
CASSRRGSYNEQFF
TGTGCCAGTAGTCGGAGGGGCTCCTACAATGAGCAGTTCTTC
>once|TRBV6-1|TRBJ2-7|15|-
CASSDPGTPPYEQYF
TGTGCCAGCAGTGACCCCGGGACACCCCCCTACGAGCAGTACTTC
>medium-sized|TRBV5-1|TRBJ1-5|13|TRBD1
CASSEQGDQPQHF
TGCGCCAGCAGCGAACAGGGGGATCAGCCCCAGCATTTT
>-|TRBV11-2|TRBJ2-2|15|-
CASSLVGGGYGELFF
TGTGCCAGCAGCTTAGTTGGCGGGGGCTACGGGGAGCTGTTTTTT
>-|TRBV19|TRBJ1-2|14|TRBD1
CASRRTGGDYGYTF
TGTGCCAGTAGGAGGACAGGGGGCGACTATGGCTACACCTTC